This T cell receptor beta chain stems from a study of cytomegalovirus exposure and HLA in healthy donors. Overall study findings and caveats: It was approximately 150 TCR beta chains that were listed as cytomegalovirus-associated.

The V gene's germline CDR1 is MDHEN and CDR2 SYDVKM. The V and J ends lost 5 bases and 6 bases, in that order; junction bases with no gene match: 7. The CDR3 spans 14 residues. Amplification used 60 Vbeta primers and 13 Jbeta primers. Clones were sequenced by immunoSEQ multiplex PCR, and TCRdb holds only the in-frame ones, with some missing. The sample has under 200,000 clones; approximately 80% are singletons. Of note for this clone: No antigen is known for it.

The rearrangement joins TRBV28 to TRBJ1-1; TRBD1 aligns across 9 bases. The clonotype originates from a female donor in good health and CMV-seronegative. The specimen sequenced was PBMCs. CDR3 amino acids: CASSKPGQGPEAFF. Here the CDR3 DNA reads TGTGCCAGCAGTAAACCGGGACAGGGACCTGAAGCTTTCTTT. The variable domain in full, completed from reference TRBV28 and TRBJ1-1, reads DVKVTQSSRYLVKRTGEKVFLECVQDMDHENMFWYRQDPGLGLRLIYFSYDVKMKEKGDIPEGYSVSREKKERFSLILESASTNQTSMYLCASSKPGQGPEAFFGQGTRLTVV.